A selection of T cell receptor beta chains follows, all from one sample in a study of metastatic and nonmetastatic thyroid tumors. MiXCR was used by TCRdb to re-call the PCR reads. The repertoire includes about 15,000 clones, about 35% of them detected once, and approximately 7% sits in the top ten. Source material: tumor tissue. The source is a female donor with papillary thyroid cancer or a benign thyroid nodule (not recorded which). Some clones in this sample may be carry-over from other donors' samples. The CDR3 runs from the conserved cysteine through the conserved F or W. D genes are given only for firm matches. Not all rows give a size; the values are once, few, many and, for expanded clones, a class.

d_call	j_call	cdr3_length	v_call	clone_size	cdr3_aa	cdr3_nt
NA	TRBJ1-2	14	TRBV4-2	many	CASSQRRGEGGYTF	TGTGCCAGCAGCCAGAGGCGGGGTGAGGGGGGCTACACCTTC
NA	TRBJ2-7	13	TRBV18	once	CASSPPAGREQYF	TGTGCCAGCTCACCACCGGCAGGGCGGGAGCAGTACTTC
TRBD1	TRBJ2-7	15	TRBV30	medium-sized	CAWSIGTGLTYEQYF	TGTGCCTGGAGTATCGGGACAGGATTAACCTACGAGCAGTACTTC
TRBD1	TRBJ1-2	15	TRBV27	NA	CASSRTPGQGFGYTF	TGTGCCAGCAGTAGAACACCGGGACAGGGATTCGGCTACACCTTC
NA	TRBJ1-6	16	TRBV4-1	NA	CASSQALGGYNSPLHF	TGCGCCAGCAGCCAAGCCCTGGGCGGCTATAATTCACCCCTCCACTTT
NA	TRBJ2-7	17	TRBV6-5	few	CASSPTPFDGKTYKQYF	TGTGCCAGCAGTCCTACTCCTTTCGACGGGAAAACCTACAAGCAGTACTTC
NA	TRBJ2-7	12	TRBV7-8	few	CASSSTVYEQYF	TGTGCCAGCAGCTCCACCGTCTACGAGCAGTACTTC
TRBD1	TRBJ1-1	13	TRBV5-1	NA	CASNRGLGTEAFF	TGCGCCAGCAACAGGGGGCTGGGCACTGAAGCTTTCTTT
NA	TRBJ2-1	16	TRBV28	few	CASSLEALSSYNEQFF	TGTGCCAGCAGTTTGGAGGCCCTCAGCTCCTACAATGAGCAGTTCTTC
TRBD2	TRBJ2-1	16	TRBV20-1	NA	CSARTSGGPTVGEQFF	TGCAGTGCTCGGACTAGCGGGGGGCCAACGGTGGGTGAGCAGTTCTTC
TRBD1	TRBJ2-7	15	TRBV11-2	once	CASSLGQAPSYEQYF	TGTGCCAGCAGCCTCGGACAGGCACCCTCCTACGAGCAGTACTTC
NA	TRBJ2-3	14	TRBV6-1	many	CASTPRQRTDTQYF	TGTGCCAGCACCCCCAGACAGCGCACAGATACGCAGTATTTT
TRBD1	TRBJ1-5	14	TRBV2	NA	CASRIDRGNQPQHF	TGTGCCAGCAGGATAGACAGGGGAAATCAGCCCCAGCATTTT
TRBD2	TRBJ2-1	14	TRBV20-1	once	CSARLAGNYNEQFF	TGCAGTGCACGACTAGCGGGAAACTACAATGAGCAGTTCTTC
TRBD1	TRBJ2-1	16	TRBV28	NA	CASTLLPGQAYNEQFF	TGTGCCAGCACCCTTCTCCCGGGACAGGCATACAATGAGCAGTTCTTC
NA	TRBJ1-1	13	TRBV7-2	NA	CASSLRQNTEAFF	TGTGCCAGCAGCCTTCGACAGAACACTGAAGCTTTCTTT
TRBD2	TRBJ2-3	16	TRBV6-2/TRBV6-3	NA	CASSYGTSGRAVTQYF	TGTGCCAGCAGTTACGGTACTAGCGGGAGGGCCGTTACGCAGTATTTT
TRBD2	TRBJ2-7	15	TRBV2	few	CASVSSGTRRYEQYF	TGTGCCAGCGTTTCGTCCGGGACTAGGAGATACGAGCAGTACTTC
NA	TRBJ1-4	17	TRBV12-3/TRBV12-4	NA	CASSRSLIRPFNEKLFF	TGTGCCAGCAGTCGTTCCCTGATCAGGCCCTTTAATGAAAAACTGTTTTTT
NA	TRBJ1-6	13	TRBV30	NA	CAWSVQQGSPLHF	TGTGCCTGGAGTGTACAGCAGGGGTCACCCCTCCACTTT
NA	TRBJ1-6	14	TRBV7-3	NA	CASSLNSRNSPLHF	TGTGCCAGCAGCCTCAACTCCCGTAATTCACCCCTCCACTTT
TRBD1	TRBJ1-5	15	TRBV4-2	NA	CASSQDQTGAQPQHF	TGTGCCAGCAGCCAAGATCAGACAGGGGCTCAGCCCCAGCATTTT
TRBD1	TRBJ2-1	17	TRBV4-1	many	CASSQADTGVSSNEQFF	TGCGCCAGCAGCCAAGCAGACACAGGGGTTAGTTCGAATGAGCAGTTCTTC
NA	TRBJ1-3	16	TRBV5-1	many	CASSLVGVQTGNTIYF	TGCGCCAGCAGCTTGGTTGGGGTCCAGACTGGAAACACCATATATTTT
NA	TRBJ1-3	13	TRBV5-1	medium-sized	CASSLGAGNTIYF	TGCGCCAGCAGCTTGGGGGCTGGAAACACCATATATTTT
TRBD2	TRBJ2-7	14	TRBV7-3	few	CASSLAGGTYEQYF	TGTGCCAGCAGCTTAGCGGGGGGGACCTACGAGCAGTACTTC
TRBD1	TRBJ1-5	14	TRBV20-1	NA	CSARSFDRGQPQHF	TGCAGTGCTAGATCTTTTGACAGGGGACAGCCCCAGCATTTT
NA	TRBJ1-2	12	TRBV2	few	CASCNGDYGYTF	TGTGCCAGCTGTAACGGGGACTATGGCTACACCTTC
NA	TRBJ2-2	13	TRBV3-1	many	CASSQGLTGELFF	TGTGCCAGCAGCCAAGGCTTAACCGGGGAGCTGTTTTTT
TRBD2	TRBJ2-7	14	TRBV20-1	medium-sized	CSAPRTGGSYEQYF	TGCAGTGCCCCGCGAACGGGGGGAAGCTACGAGCAGTACTTC
NA	TRBJ2-7	13	TRBV20-1	NA	CSASEALGYEQYF	TGCAGTGCTAGTGAGGCCCTTGGGTACGAGCAGTACTTC
NA	TRBJ1-2	14	TRBV20-1	few	CSAREGYPNYGYTF	TGCAGTGCTAGAGAGGGCTACCCAAACTATGGCTACACCTTC
NA	TRBJ1-1	14	TRBV10-2	NA	CASQPWAENTEAFF	TGCGCCAGCCAACCATGGGCAGAAAACACTGAAGCTTTCTTT
NA	TRBJ1-2	13	TRBV7-2	few	CASSLQGAYGYTF	TGTGCCAGCAGCTTACAGGGAGCCTATGGCTACACCTTC
TRBD2	TRBJ2-1	15	TRBV11-2	NA	CASSSTSGPGNEQFF	TGTGCCAGCAGCTCTACTAGCGGCCCCGGTAATGAGCAGTTCTTC
NA	TRBJ1-1	12	TRBV20-1	NA	CSAPEDGTEAFF	TGCAGTGCCCCTGAGGATGGCACTGAAGCTTTCTTT
TRBD1	TRBJ1-2	12	TRBV2	many	CASTEDRAGYTF	TGTGCCAGCACCGAGGACAGGGCTGGCTACACCTTC
NA	TRBJ1-4	14	TRBV28	NA	CASSLPRDGEKLFF	TGTGCCAGCAGTCTTCCCAGGGACGGTGAAAAACTGTTTTTT
NA	TRBJ1-5	16	TRBV18	NA	CASSPPGVQGGQPQHF	TGTGCCAGCTCACCCCCGGGGGTTCAGGGAGGTCAGCCCCAGCATTTT
TRBD1	TRBJ1-4	13	TRBV10-3	NA	CAISGGDREKLFF	TGTGCCATCAGTGGGGGGGACAGAGAAAAACTGTTTTTT
NA	TRBJ2-3	14	TRBV13	once	CASSYDWGTDTQYF	TGTGCCAGCAGCTACGATTGGGGCACAGATACGCAGTATTTT
NA	TRBJ1-4	14	TRBV24-1	many	CATSDTGRLRKLFF	TGTGCCACCAGTGATACCGGGAGGCTACGGAAACTGTTTTTT
TRBD1	TRBJ2-5	16	TRBV7-9	medium-sized	CASSFSTGGGKETQYF	TGTGCCAGCAGCTTCTCGACAGGGGGAGGGAAAGAGACCCAGTACTTC
NA	TRBJ1-6	15	TRBV19	large	CASSMIRSRDSPLHF	TGTGCCAGTAGTATGATCAGGTCGCGAGATTCACCCCTCCACTTT
TRBD2	TRBJ2-7	15	TRBV13	once	CASSSGLAGGREQYF	TGTGCCAGCAGCTCAGGACTAGCGGGAGGTCGCGAGCAGTACTTC
TRBD1	TRBJ1-4	16	TRBV5-1	NA	CASSTVIQGAREKLFF	TGCGCCAGCAGCACAGTGATTCAGGGGGCGCGTGAAAAACTGTTTTTT
TRBD1	TRBJ1-2	15	TRBV12-3/TRBV12-4	many	CASSSAGGLVYGYTF	TGTGCCAGCAGTTCGGCAGGGGGACTAGTCTATGGCTACACCTTC